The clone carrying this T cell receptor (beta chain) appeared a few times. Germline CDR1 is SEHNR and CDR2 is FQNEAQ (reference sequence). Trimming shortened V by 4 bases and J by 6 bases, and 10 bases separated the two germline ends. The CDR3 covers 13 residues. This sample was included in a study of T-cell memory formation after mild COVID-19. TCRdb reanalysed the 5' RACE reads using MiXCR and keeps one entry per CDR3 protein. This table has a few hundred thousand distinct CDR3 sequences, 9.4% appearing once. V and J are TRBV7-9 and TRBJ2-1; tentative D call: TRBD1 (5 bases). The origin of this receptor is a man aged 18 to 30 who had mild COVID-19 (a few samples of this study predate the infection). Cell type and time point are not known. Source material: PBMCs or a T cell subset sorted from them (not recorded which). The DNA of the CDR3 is TGTGCCAGCAGCTCCGAAGGGGCCAATGAGCAGTTCTTC. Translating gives CASSSEGANEQFF.